These 18 T cell receptor beta chains share one sample of origin, sequenced in a study of shared clonotypes between healthy human individuals. The method was immunoSEQ multiplex PCR; TCRdb's version includes in-frame clones alone and lacks a portion of them. The sample shows about 450,000 clones, 70% to 80% of them seen only once. The sequenced sample was PBMCs. Every receptor here comes from a woman aged 40-49 years in good health. Some clones in this sample may be carry-over from other donors' samples.

The V and J genes are TRBV4-3 and TRBJ2-1, with 12 bases that match TRBD2. J was trimmed by 8 bases and V by 2 bases; bases with no gene match: 7. The CDR3 has 16 amino acids. CDR1 is LGHNA, CDR2 YSLEER, per germline. In nucleotides, the CDR3 is TGCGCCAGCAGCCAATATCCGACTAGCGGGAGCGATGAGCAGTTCTTC. Translated, it gives CASSQYPTSGSDEQFF.

The sample holds one count of this clone. V and J are TRBV27 and TRBJ2-5; 10 bases align to TRBD2. The V gene end was trimmed by 5 bases and the J gene end by 1 base; junction bases not matched to a gene: 10. From germline, CDR1 is MNHEY and CDR2 SMNVEV (reference sequence). The CDR3 is 17 amino acids. The CDR3 sequence is CASSPWTSGDTQETQYF. The CDR3 nucleotides read TGTGCCAGCAGTCCCTGGACTAGCGGAGATACCCAAGAGACCCAGTACTTC.

V and J are TRBV6-6 and TRBJ2-7; the D gene is possibly TRBD1 (6 bases). This CDR3 has 15 residues. The germline V gene encodes CDR1 MNHNY and CDR2 SVGAGI (reference sequence). Trimming pared 5 bases from V and 0 bases from J, leaving 14 bases between. CDR3 amino acids: CASSKQGQYSYEQYF. CDR3 nucleotides: TGTGCCAGCAGTAAACAGGGACAATACTCCTACGAGCAGTACTTC.

V and J are TRBV19 and TRBJ1-5; no reliable D call. Trimming took 6 bases from V and 1 from J, leaving 16 bases between them. Looked up from germline, CDR1 is LNHDA and CDR2 is SQIVND (reference sequence). CDR3 length equals 16 residues. Written as DNA, the CDR3 is TGTGCCAGTAGCCCTCCTCCCTATGACAGCAATCAGCCCCAGCATTTT. Protein product: CASSPPPYDSNQPQHF. Supplemented by reference TRBV19 and TRBJ1-5, the full variable domain reads DGGITQSPKYLFRKEGQNVTLSCEQNLNHDAMYWYRQDPGQGLRLIYYSQIVNDFQKGDIAEGYSVSREKKESFPLTVTSAQKNPTAFYLCASSPPPYDSNQPQHFGDGTRLSIL.

V is TRBV19 and J is TRBJ2-1, with TRBD2 matching over 11 bases. The CDR3 spans 15 residues. The germline V gene encodes CDR1 LNHDA and CDR2 SQIVND (reference sequence). The V segment lost 4 bases and the J segment 6 bases; nucleotides outside the gene matches: 5. CDR3 region: CASSTPGLAGNEQFF. The CDR3 coding sequence is TGTGCCAGTAGTACCCCTGGACTAGCGGGCAATGAGCAGTTCTTC.

The V and J genes are TRBV28 and TRBJ2-1, with 12 bases identical to TRBD2. Germline CDR1 is MDHEN and CDR2 is SYDVKM. CDR3 length: 15 residues. Trimming at V came to 4 bases and at J to 6 bases, leaving 4 bases not matched to a gene. The DNA for the CDR3 is TGTGCCAGCAGTTCCTGGACTAGCGGGACCAATGAGCAGTTCTTC. Residues: CASSSWTSGTNEQFF.

Worth noting for this clone: Other DNA sequences in this specimen translate into the identical CDR3. The chain has TRBV5-1 and TRBJ1-3; weak D call: TRBD1 (5 bases). The germline CDR1 and CDR2 sequences are SGHRS and YFSETQ. This CDR3 has 15 amino acids. V was shortened by 1 base and J by 2 bases, with 10 bases between the two germline ends. CDR3 DNA: TGCGCCAGCAGCTTGCCACGGGACCCTGGAAACACCATATATTTT. Translation: CASSLPRDPGNTIYF.

There are a few counts of this clone. This chain links TRBV30 with TRBJ1-5, with 9 bases matching TRBD1. V trimming: 2 bases; J trimming: 1 base; junction bases outside the gene matches: 12. The CDR3 is 18 amino acids. Germline CDR1 and CDR2: GTSNPN and SVGIG (reference sequence). CDR3 bases: TGTGCCTGGAGTATCGCCAACAGGGGGCGTGGGAGCAATCAGCCCCAGCATTTT. It yields the protein CAWSIANRGRGSNQPQHF.

The chain employs TRBV10-2 and TRBJ2-1, with 9 bases identical to TRBD1. The trim removed 5 bases at V and 2 bases at J, leaving 4 bases unmatched. The CDR3 covers 15 residues. Germline CDR1 reads WSHSY; CDR2 reads SAAADI. The DNA of the CDR3 is TGCGCCAGCAGTAAAACAGGGGGCCCCTACAATGAGCAGTTCTTC. Translated: CASSKTGGPYNEQFF.

The rearrangement links TRBV4-2 to TRBJ2-3, with 10 positions matching TRBD2. The CDR3 length is 15 residues. CDR1 and CDR2 (germline): LGHNA, YNFKEQ. V lost 3 bases, J lost 5 bases, and 5 bases stayed unmatched. The CDR3 is CASSQEREGRDTQYF. The CDR3 region has the DNA TGTGCCAGCAGCCAGGAGCGGGAGGGGAGAGATACGCAGTATTTT.

This clone was counted once. The chain recombines TRBV5-1 with TRBJ2-1, with a weak D call TRBD2 (6 bases). Per the germline V gene, CDR1 is SGHRS and CDR2 is YFSETQ. The CDR3 has 15 residues. The V and J ends lost 2 bases and 1 base respectively, with 10 bases between them. In DNA form, the CDR3 reads TGCGCCAGCAGCTTTGGAGGGGCTTCCTACAATGAGCAGTTCTTC. This translates into CASSFGGASYNEQFF.

J is TRBJ2-6 and V is TRBV7-8, with D uncertain. Trimming took 8 bases from V and 4 from J, leaving 9 bases between them. The CDR3 spans 13 residues. Germline CDR1 and CDR2: SGHVS and FQNEAQ. The CDR3 here is CASPRSGANVLTF. The CDR3 DNA reads TGTGCCAGCCCTAGATCCGGGGCCAACGTCCTGACTTTC.

The rearrangement uses TRBV7-6 and TRBJ2-5; tentative D call: TRBD1 (5 bases). V was pared by 2 bases and J by 5 bases, with 12 bases between. This CDR3 comprises 14 residues. CDR1 and CDR2 from the germline V gene are SGHVS and FNYEAQ. The CDR3 sequence: CASSLPASGETQYF. Here the CDR3 DNA reads TGTGCCAGCAGCTTACCGGCCTCAGGGGAGACCCAGTACTTC. Supplemented by reference TRBV7-6 and TRBJ2-5, the full variable domain reads GAGVSQSPRYKVTKRGQDVALRCDPISGHVSLYWYRQALGQGPEFLTYFNYEAQQDKSGLPNDRFSAERPEGSISTLTIQRTEQRDSAMYRCASSLPASGETQYFGPGTRLLVL.

The chain is built from TRBV2 and TRBJ2-1, with TRBD2 identical over 8 bases. The length of the CDR3 is 15 residues. The V segment lost 2 bases and the J segment 4 bases; nucleotides outside the gene matches: 4. Germline V gene data show CDR1 as SNHLY and CDR2 as FYNNEI. The CDR3 DNA is TGTGCCAGCAGTGAACGTCTAGCGGGTTACAATGAGCAGTTCTTC. The encoded protein is CASSERLAGYNEQFF.

The chain uses TRBV5-1 and TRBJ2-6; no firm D call. Trimming removed 4 bases from V and 0 bases from J, with 5 bases in between. CDR3 length: 14 amino acids. Germline V gene lookup returns CDR1 SGHRS and CDR2 YFSETQ. The CDR3 reads CASSPGSGANVLTF. The DNA for the CDR3 is TGCGCCAGCAGCCCGGGCTCTGGGGCCAACGTCCTGACTTTC. Filled out from reference TRBV5-1 and TRBJ2-6, the complete variable domain reads KAGVTQTPRYLIKTRGQQVTLSCSPISGHRSVSWYQQTPGQGLQFLFEYFSETQRNKGNFPGRFSGRQFSNSRSEMNVSTLELGDSALYLCASSPGSGANVLTFGAGSRLTVL.

This chain uses TRBV7-3 with TRBJ2-3; 12 bases align to TRBD2. J was trimmed by 2 bases and V by 8 bases; bases with no gene match: 2. The CDR3 has 14 amino acids. Germline V gene sequence: CDR1 SGHTA, CDR2 FQGTGA. CDR3 loop: CASGLAGLTDTQYF. CDR3 nucleotides: TGTGCCAGCGGACTAGCGGGACTCACAGATACGCAGTATTTT.

This rearrangement joins TRBV7-2 to TRBJ1-5, with a weak D call TRBD1 (6 bases). This CDR3 has 15 amino acids. The V end lost 5 bases, the J end lost 3 bases, and 14 bases lay between the germline ends. CDR1 is SGHTA, CDR2 FQGNSA, per germline. The CDR3 protein is CASSLGGAVNQPQHF. Here the CDR3 DNA reads TGTGCCAGCAGCCTAGGGGGGGCAGTCAATCAGCCCCAGCATTTT.

This clone was found a few times. This chain connects TRBV4-2 to TRBJ2-7, with 7 bases that match TRBD2. Germline V gives CDR1 LGHNA, CDR2 YNFKEQ. Losses at the gene ends were 1 base for V and 3 bases for J; bases not matched to a gene: 9. The length of the CDR3 is 16 residues. CDR3 in amino acids: CASSQGGVGLRYEQYF. The CDR3 nucleotides are TGTGCCAGCAGCCAAGGGGGAGTGGGACTACGCTACGAGCAGTACTTC.